The TCR beta chain under discussion was sequenced for a study of blood T cell repertoires in COVID-19. Background on the study: There were acute and convalescent COVID-19 samples, and they came from the United States, Italy and Spain. The cDNA or gDNA used as material had been derived from T cells, B-cell-depleted T cells, or PBMCs.

V was pared by 4 bases and J by 5 bases, with 8 bases of the junction left unmatched. This CDR3 has 17 residues. CDR1 and CDR2 from the germline V gene are SGHRS and YFSETQ. Followed longitudinally, the Seattle patients had been enrolled during active infection. In the authors' workflow: Reference gene primer amplification gave estimated nucleated cell counts. The repertoire was sequenced with immunoSEQ multiplex PCR; TCRdb's copy has only in-frame clones and lacks some. That table supplies the V and J calls and clone size; D and trimming were determined from the DNA. The sample includes about 160,000 clones, about 90% seen only once; the top ten take 4.8%.

The TCR comes from a man aged 30 to 45 with COVID-19, enrolled during active disease. This chain joins TRBV5-1 and TRBJ2-5; 16 bases map to TRBD2. The sample comprised peripheral blood. CDR3 coding DNA: TGCGCCAGCAGCGACGGGACTAGCGGGGGGGCCAGGGAGACCCAGTACTTC. It specifies CASSDGTSGGARETQYF.